These T cell receptor beta chains were read from a single sample in a study of PD-1 blockade in mismatch repair-deficient tumors. Profiled with immunoSEQ multiplex PCR; TCRdb holds only in-frame clones, not every one. Among around 14,000 clones listed, approximately 80% were seen once. These receptors' antigens are unknown. This specimen consisted of cells cultured in vitro, obtained from a patient treated with pembrolizumab. These receptors were collected from an adult with mismatch repair-deficient cancer. Both conserved end residues are part of each CDR3. The D gene is left open where the match is weak. For some rows the clone size is stated as once, few or many, or as a class when expanded; others skip it.

CDR3 DNA: TGTGCCAGCAGCTTAGCAGGGCCTCAGCCCCAGCATTTT; CDR3 protein: CASSLAGPQPQHF; D gene: -; V gene: TRBV7-9; J gene: TRBJ1-5; clone size: -
CDR3 DNA: TGTGCCAGCAGCTTTGGAGGGTTGGTCACCGGGGAGCTGTTTTTT; CDR3 protein: CASSFGGLVTGELFF; D gene: -; V gene: TRBV11-2; J gene: TRBJ2-2; clone size: -
CDR3 DNA: TGTGCCAGCAGCTCTTTGGGGCTTTTGAACACTGAAGCTTTCTTT; CDR3 protein: CASSSLGLLNTEAFF; D gene: -; V gene: TRBV7-2; J gene: TRBJ1-1; clone size: once
CDR3 DNA: TGCGCCAGCAGCCAAATGGACCTTCCACCCTACGAGCAGTACTTC; CDR3 protein: CASSQMDLPPYEQYF; D gene: -; V gene: TRBV4-1; J gene: TRBJ2-7; clone size: -
CDR3 DNA: TGTGCCAGCAGTTACCAGGGCAGCTACCAAGAGACCCAGTACTTC; CDR3 protein: CASSYQGSYQETQYF; D gene: -; V gene: TRBV6-5; J gene: TRBJ2-5; clone size: -
CDR3 DNA: TGTGCCAGCAGTCCCTACACGGCGGCTCATGGCTACACCTTC; CDR3 protein: CASSPYTAAHGYTF; D gene: -; V gene: TRBV7-3; J gene: TRBJ1-2; clone size: -
CDR3 DNA: TGTGCCAGCAGCTTTAGCGGGGGCAACACCGGGGAGCTGTTTTTT; CDR3 protein: CASSFSGGNTGELFF; D gene: TRBD2; V gene: TRBV7-6; J gene: TRBJ2-2; clone size: -
CDR3 DNA: TGTGCCAGCAGCTTCCCTTTGACTAGCGGAGTCAACAATGAGCAGTTCTTC; CDR3 protein: CASSFPLTSGVNNEQFF; D gene: TRBD2; V gene: TRBV5-6; J gene: TRBJ2-1; clone size: -
CDR3 DNA: TGCGCCAGCAGCTTGGCCTTCAGGGGTTACGATTCAGATACGCAGTATTTT; CDR3 protein: CASSLAFRGYDSDTQYF; D gene: -; V gene: TRBV5-1; J gene: TRBJ2-3; clone size: -
CDR3 DNA: TGTGCCAGCAGTCCGGGACTAGCGGACCAAGAGACCCAGTACTTC; CDR3 protein: CASSPGLADQETQYF; D gene: TRBD2; V gene: TRBV13; J gene: TRBJ2-5; clone size: -
CDR3 DNA: TGTGCCAGCAGCCCCCATCGGACTAGCGGGCTCGGCGAGCAGTACTTC; CDR3 protein: CASSPHRTSGLGEQYF; D gene: TRBD2; V gene: TRBV7-3; J gene: TRBJ2-7; clone size: -
CDR3 DNA: TGCGCCAGCAGCCAAGATGGAGGGAGGCAGTACTTC; CDR3 protein: CASSQDGGRQYF; D gene: -; V gene: TRBV4-1; J gene: TRBJ2-7; clone size: -
CDR3 DNA: TGTGCCAGCAGCCCTACCTACGGACTAGCGGGTCACGGAGAGACCCAGTACTTC; CDR3 protein: CASSPTYGLAGHGETQYF; D gene: TRBD2; V gene: TRBV9; J gene: TRBJ2-5; clone size: -
CDR3 DNA: TGTGCCAGCTTTCAGGGGAGGGCCACTGAAGCTTTCTTT; CDR3 protein: CASFQGRATEAFF; D gene: -; V gene: TRBV18; J gene: TRBJ1-1; clone size: -
CDR3 DNA: TGTGCCAGCAGCCAGGACATCTCCTACGAGCAGTACTTC; CDR3 protein: CASSQDISYEQYF; D gene: -; V gene: TRBV7-3; J gene: TRBJ2-7; clone size: -
CDR3 DNA: TGTGCCAGCTCACCGGGGACAGGGACTGAAAAACTGTTTTTT; CDR3 protein: CASSPGTGTEKLFF; D gene: TRBD1; V gene: TRBV18; J gene: TRBJ1-4; clone size: -
CDR3 DNA: TGTGCCAGCAGCGTAGGAGCAGGGACAGGGTTAATCGAGCAGTACTTC; CDR3 protein: CASSVGAGTGLIEQYF; D gene: TRBD1; V gene: TRBV9; J gene: TRBJ2-7; clone size: few
CDR3 DNA: TGTGCCAGTAGTAAACAGGGATCTAGCACAGATACGCAGTATTTT; CDR3 protein: CASSKQGSSTDTQYF; D gene: -; V gene: TRBV19; J gene: TRBJ2-3; clone size: -
CDR3 DNA: TGTGCCAGCAGCGTAGATGGCAGCTCGGGCCAGAACACTGAAGCTTTCTTT; CDR3 protein: CASSVDGSSGQNTEAFF; D gene: -; V gene: TRBV9; J gene: TRBJ1-1; clone size: once
CDR3 DNA: TGTGCCAGCAGTTTACTAGGACAGGGCGTGGTTGGCTACACCTTC; CDR3 protein: CASSLLGQGVVGYTF; D gene: TRBD1; V gene: TRBV27; J gene: TRBJ1-2; clone size: -
CDR3 DNA: TGTGCCAGCAGTTTAGGGGGGAGGCTAGACTACAATGAGCAGTTCTTC; CDR3 protein: CASSLGGRLDYNEQFF; D gene: -; V gene: TRBV27; J gene: TRBJ2-1; clone size: once
CDR3 DNA: TGCAGTTGGCCCGGGAACAATGAGCAGTTCTTC; CDR3 protein: CSWPGNNEQFF; D gene: -; V gene: TRBV20-1; J gene: TRBJ2-1; clone size: -
CDR3 DNA: TGTGCCAGCAGTCCCGGGACAGGTGGCGGCTACACCTTC; CDR3 protein: CASSPGTGGGYTF; D gene: TRBD1; V gene: TRBV6-6; J gene: TRBJ1-2; clone size: -
CDR3 DNA: TGTGCCAGCAGTTTAGGACAGGAAAATTCACCCCTCCACTTT; CDR3 protein: CASSLGQENSPLHF; D gene: TRBD1; V gene: TRBV28; J gene: TRBJ1-6; clone size: -
CDR3 DNA: TGTGCCAGTAGTATCCAGGGGAATGGCGAGCAGTACTTC; CDR3 protein: CASSIQGNGEQYF; D gene: -; V gene: TRBV19; J gene: TRBJ2-7; clone size: -
CDR3 DNA: TGTGCCAGCAGCTTAGAGCTAGCGGGATCCTACAATGAGCAGTTCTTC; CDR3 protein: CASSLELAGSYNEQFF; D gene: TRBD2; V gene: TRBV11-2; J gene: TRBJ2-1; clone size: -
CDR3 DNA: TGTGCCAGCAGCGAGACAGGTTTCTATGGCTACACCTTC; CDR3 protein: CASSETGFYGYTF; D gene: -; V gene: TRBV7-9; J gene: TRBJ1-2; clone size: -
CDR3 DNA: TGCGCCAGCAGCTACGGGTTCAGCGGTAGCTACGAGCAGTACTTC; CDR3 protein: CASSYGFSGSYEQYF; D gene: -; V gene: TRBV5-1; J gene: TRBJ2-7; clone size: -
CDR3 DNA: TGTGCCAGCAGTCTTCAAAGGATACAGGGGCACGAGCAGTACTTC; CDR3 protein: CASSLQRIQGHEQYF; D gene: TRBD1; V gene: TRBV6-1; J gene: TRBJ2-7; clone size: -
CDR3 DNA: TGCAGCGTTGAAAGGGAGACGGGCGGGGAGCTGTTTTTT; CDR3 protein: CSVERETGGELFF; D gene: -; V gene: TRBV29-1; J gene: TRBJ2-2; clone size: -
CDR3 DNA: TGTGCCAGCAGCCAAGTTAGGGCGGGAGGTAATGAGCAGTACTTC; CDR3 protein: CASSQVRAGGNEQYF; D gene: TRBD2; V gene: TRBV4-2; J gene: TRBJ2-7; clone size: -
CDR3 DNA: TGTGCCAGCAGCTCGGAACGGGTGCCCCGGGCCGGGGAGCTGTTTTTT; CDR3 protein: CASSSERVPRAGELFF; D gene: -; V gene: TRBV7-3; J gene: TRBJ2-2; clone size: few
CDR3 DNA: TGTGCCAGCAGCCCGGGACTAGCGGAGGACGAATACGACGAGCAGTACTTC; CDR3 protein: CASSPGLAEDEYDEQYF; D gene: TRBD2; V gene: TRBV11-3; J gene: TRBJ2-7; clone size: once
CDR3 DNA: TGTGCCAGCAGCACAGGGGGGGAAAAACTGTTTTTT; CDR3 protein: CASSTGGEKLFF; D gene: TRBD1; V gene: TRBV28; J gene: TRBJ1-4; clone size: -
CDR3 DNA: TGCGCCAGCAGCTTGGAAGGTTCGGGGACTAATGAAAAACTGTTTTTT; CDR3 protein: CASSLEGSGTNEKLFF; D gene: -; V gene: TRBV5-1; J gene: TRBJ1-4; clone size: -
CDR3 DNA: TGTGCCAGCTCACCAGCTCGGAGGGAACTAGCCAAAAACATTCAGTACTTC; CDR3 protein: CASSPARRELAKNIQYF; D gene: -; V gene: TRBV18; J gene: TRBJ2-4; clone size: -
CDR3 DNA: TGTGCCAGCAGTAAGGGCCGGGACGATACGCAGTATTTT; CDR3 protein: CASSKGRDDTQYF; D gene: -; V gene: TRBV25-1; J gene: TRBJ2-3; clone size: -
CDR3 DNA: TGTGCCAGCAGGCCGGGACTAGCGGACACAGATACGCAGTATTTT; CDR3 protein: CASRPGLADTDTQYF; D gene: TRBD2; V gene: TRBV5-6; J gene: TRBJ2-3; clone size: -
CDR3 DNA: TGTGCCAGCAGCCCAGGACTAGCGGACTCCTACAATGAGCAGTTCTTC; CDR3 protein: CASSPGLADSYNEQFF; D gene: TRBD2; V gene: TRBV9; J gene: TRBJ2-1; clone size: -
CDR3 DNA: TGTGCCAGCAGTGATGTACCTGGACTAGCGGCCTACGAGCAGTACTTC; CDR3 protein: CASSDVPGLAAYEQYF; D gene: TRBD2; V gene: TRBV6-1; J gene: TRBJ2-7; clone size: -
CDR3 DNA: TGTGCCAGCTCACCACCGCCCCATCCAGATACGCAGTATTTT; CDR3 protein: CASSPPPHPDTQYF; D gene: -; V gene: TRBV18; J gene: TRBJ2-3; clone size: -
CDR3 DNA: TGTGCCAGCAGTGGCTTGGGACTAGGCGTAAATTGGGGTTACCAAGAGACCCAGTACTTC; CDR3 protein: CASSGLGLGVNWGYQETQYF; D gene: TRBD2; V gene: TRBV2; J gene: TRBJ2-5; clone size: medium-sized
CDR3 DNA: TGCGCCAGCAGCTTGGGTTCGAACAGGGCCAATTCACCCCTCCACTTT; CDR3 protein: CASSLGSNRANSPLHF; D gene: -; V gene: TRBV5-1; J gene: TRBJ1-6; clone size: -
CDR3 DNA: TGTGCCAGCAGCTTTCTAGCGGGAGGGCCGTTGAACTTC; CDR3 protein: CASSFLAGGPLNF; D gene: TRBD2; V gene: TRBV6-5; J gene: TRBJ2-4; clone size: -
CDR3 DNA: TGTGCCAGCAGCGACCGGACTAGCGGGAGGTACGAGCAGTACTTC; CDR3 protein: CASSDRTSGRYEQYF; D gene: TRBD2; V gene: TRBV7-9; J gene: TRBJ2-7; clone size: -
CDR3 DNA: TGTGCCAGCAGCTTACCTGGACTAGGATCCTACAATGAGCAGTTCTTC; CDR3 protein: CASSLPGLGSYNEQFF; D gene: TRBD2; V gene: TRBV7-2; J gene: TRBJ2-1; clone size: -
CDR3 DNA: TGTGCCCAACAACAGGGGACGGAGACCCAGTACTTC; CDR3 protein: CAQQQGTETQYF; D gene: TRBD1; V gene: TRBV30; J gene: TRBJ2-5; clone size: -
CDR3 DNA: TGTGCCAGCAGCCGGGCGCAGACTAGTGGCTACAATGAGCAGTTCTTC; CDR3 protein: CASSRAQTSGYNEQFF; D gene: -; V gene: TRBV4-2; J gene: TRBJ2-1; clone size: -
CDR3 DNA: TGTGCCAGCAGCGAAACAGGGGGCCCCACCGGGGAGCTGTTTTTT; CDR3 protein: CASSETGGPTGELFF; D gene: TRBD1; V gene: TRBV28; J gene: TRBJ2-2; clone size: -
CDR3 DNA: TGTGCCAGCAGCTTAGTAATGGGGGCCGATGAGCAGTTCTTC; CDR3 protein: CASSLVMGADEQFF; D gene: -; V gene: TRBV7-9; J gene: TRBJ2-1; clone size: -
CDR3 DNA: TGTGCCAGCAGCGTGGGTGGGACTAGCGGAGGGAACGAGCAGTACTTC; CDR3 protein: CASSVGGTSGGNEQYF; D gene: TRBD2; V gene: TRBV9; J gene: TRBJ2-7; clone size: few
CDR3 DNA: TGTGCCATCAGTGAGGAGGACTGGGGAGGCTACACCTTC; CDR3 protein: CAISEEDWGGYTF; D gene: -; V gene: TRBV10-3; J gene: TRBJ1-2; clone size: -
CDR3 DNA: TGTGCCAGCAGCTACCGGGCCGAGCAGTACTTC; CDR3 protein: CASSYRAEQYF; D gene: -; V gene: TRBV5-4; J gene: TRBJ2-7; clone size: -
CDR3 DNA: TGTGCCAGCAGCTCCTCGACAGGGGGCCTACCGACCGGGGAGCTGTTTTTT; CDR3 protein: CASSSSTGGLPTGELFF; D gene: TRBD1; V gene: TRBV7-3; J gene: TRBJ2-2; clone size: -
CDR3 DNA: TGTGCCAGCTCACCACCGGGACAGGGGTTAACCGGGGAGCTGTTTTTT; CDR3 protein: CASSPPGQGLTGELFF; D gene: TRBD1; V gene: TRBV18; J gene: TRBJ2-2; clone size: -
CDR3 DNA: TGTGCCAGCAGTTACGACAGACTCGGGGAGCTGTTTTTT; CDR3 protein: CASSYDRLGELFF; D gene: -; V gene: TRBV6-5; J gene: TRBJ2-2; clone size: -